This T cell receptor beta chain was sequenced in a study of cytomegalovirus exposure and HLA in healthy donors. Study conclusions and caveats: It was reportedly the case that the classifier diagnosed cytomegalovirus status with high specificity and sensitivity. Sequencing depth across donors, presence/absence analyses assumed, was roughly uniform.

Germline CDR1 and CDR2: SGHVS and FQNEAQ. The J segment lost 5 bases and the V segment lost 1 base, leaving 8 bases of the junction unmatched. The CDR3 covers 16 residues. The PCR employed 60 Vbeta primers together with 13 Jbeta primers. Only in-frame clones appear in the TCRdb table, and some are missing; sequencing was by immunoSEQ multiplex PCR. The sample lists 150,000 to 200,000 clones, more than 80% occurring once. With regard to this clone: Its specificity is not known.

This receptor was identified in a boy aged 5-17 years in good health and CMV-seronegative. The V call is TRBV7-8, the J call TRBJ2-7; TRBD2 agrees at 10 bases. The sequencing input was PBMCs. CDR3 amino acids: CASSLVASGSIDEQYF. The CDR3 DNA reads as TGTGCCAGCAGCTTAGTAGCTAGCGGGAGTATCGACGAGCAGTACTTC.